Included here is one T cell receptor (beta chain) sequence, with context. Its binding antigen is unknown. No qualities accompany the bases; no much larger clone lies one base away. The CDR3 regions of human TCRbeta chains were analyzed by immunosequencing. The original methods were these. Repertoire TCRs were checked for matches against a reference library of SARS-CoV-2-specific TCRs that had been generated using the MIRA antigen-specificity platform. Breadth meant the fraction of unique TCRs that were SARS-CoV-2-associated, whereas depth meant the fraction of total T cells that were SARS-CoV-2-associated. Each spike-specific TCR was assigned to its reactive spike region and to a CD4 or CD8 class using the MIRA data. Log10-transformed breadth and depth values were compared by one-way ANOVA with Sidak's multiple comparisons tests. What TCRdb holds here is the immuneACCESS table cut down to in-frame rearrangements. Part of the clones is not present; checked against another copy, under half of the missing clones reflect an unresolved V gene, and the others are unexplained. That table supplies the V and J calls and clone size; D and trimming were determined from the DNA. For this sample there are 90,000 to 120,000 clones; roughly 89% appear just once. The ten largest clones capture about 20% of the sample.

In light of the paper, this sample's time point label describes: baseline before first vaccination. The vaccinee samples were drawn from two UK trials, COV001 and COV002, one of which was a single-blind randomized controlled phase 2/3 trial testing AZD1222 (ChAdOx1 nCoV-19) in healthy adults. For TCRbeta chain sequencing, PBMC samples from trial participants were taken at day 0 and at day 28 after the second dose. CDR1 and CDR2 are drawn from the germline V gene (reference sequence): LGHDT, YNNKEL. From its cysteine to its phenylalanine, the CDR3 spans 14 amino acids. The CDR3 DNA has 42 bases and is translated from base 1. After removal of 7 bases from V and 6 bases from J, the junction retains 7 bases not matched to a gene. The sample is drawn from a study of T cell responses to AZD1222 COVID-19 vaccine (dated by TCRdb to 2020 to 2022). Background for the entire study: AZD1222 recipients whose second dose came at about 4 weeks and those whose second dose came at about 12 weeks were combined into one group, since spike-specific TCR depth and breadth did not differ between the two schedules. Enrollment into the trials was organized by age into subgroups of 18-55, 56-69 and 70-plus years, and those subgroups contained around 150, 28 and 57 TCR-sequenced participants, respectively. A total of about 240 trial participants underwent TCR sequencing, of whom around 200 received two doses of AZD1222 and some 26 received two doses of the MenACWY control vaccine.

Results and caveats for the whole study, not just this receptor: The vaccine-associated CD4 TCRs covered the entire spike protein, and the dominant responses fell in regions 160-218 and 743-854. Because no day 14 peak-response samples were available, the repertoires could be characterized only after the peak T cell response. Nearly half of unique spike-specific TCRs reportedly recognized epitopes outside regions mutated in the B.1.351 and B.1.1.7 variants. Conclusions about previously exposed vaccinees are limited because only a handful of AZD1222 recipients were SARS-CoV-2 seropositive at baseline. Participants were mostly white British, with more females than males. The authors suggested clonal diversity may have been underestimated. A significant rise in spike-specific TCR breadth and depth was observed after two AZD1222 doses relative to day 0 and relative to MenACWY recipients. The 56-69-year group was small, and its depth increase did not reach significance, likely because of low power.

Specimen: peripheral blood, collected on day 0 of AZD1222 vaccination. This receptor was taken from an adult in good health. The rearranged segments are TRBV3-1 (or the pseudogene TRBV3-2) and TRBJ2-2, and TRBD2 aligns with 8 junction nucleotides. Here is the DNA: TGTGCCAGCACCCGCGGGGGGTGGGCCGGGGAGCTGTTTTTT. This yields the protein CASTRGGWAGELFF.